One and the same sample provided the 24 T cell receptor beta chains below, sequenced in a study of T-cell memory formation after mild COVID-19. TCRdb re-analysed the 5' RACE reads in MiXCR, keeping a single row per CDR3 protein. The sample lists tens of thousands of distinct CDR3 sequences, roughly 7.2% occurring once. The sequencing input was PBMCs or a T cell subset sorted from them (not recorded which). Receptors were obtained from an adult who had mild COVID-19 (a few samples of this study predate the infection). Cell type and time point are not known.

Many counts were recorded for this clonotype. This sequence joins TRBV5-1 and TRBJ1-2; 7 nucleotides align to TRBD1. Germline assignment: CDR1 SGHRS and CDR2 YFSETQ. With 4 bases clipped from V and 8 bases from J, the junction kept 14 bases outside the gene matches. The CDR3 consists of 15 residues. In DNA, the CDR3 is TGCGCCAGCAGCCCGGGACAGACCCTTAATCGGGGCTACACCTTC. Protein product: CASSPGQTLNRGYTF.

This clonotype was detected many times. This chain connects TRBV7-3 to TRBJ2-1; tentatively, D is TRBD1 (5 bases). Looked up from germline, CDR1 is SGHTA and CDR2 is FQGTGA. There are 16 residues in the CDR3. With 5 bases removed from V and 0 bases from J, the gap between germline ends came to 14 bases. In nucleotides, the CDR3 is TGTGCCAGCAGCAAATCCCAGGGTAGCTCCTACAATGAGCAGTTCTTC. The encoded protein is CASSKSQGSSYNEQFF.

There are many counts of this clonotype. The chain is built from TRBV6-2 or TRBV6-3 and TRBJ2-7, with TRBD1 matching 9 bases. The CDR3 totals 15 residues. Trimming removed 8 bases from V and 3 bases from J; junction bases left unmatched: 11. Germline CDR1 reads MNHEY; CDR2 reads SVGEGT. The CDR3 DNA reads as TGTGCCAGCCAAGCAATCGGACAGGGGAGCTACGAGCAGTACTTC. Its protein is CASQAIGQGSYEQYF.

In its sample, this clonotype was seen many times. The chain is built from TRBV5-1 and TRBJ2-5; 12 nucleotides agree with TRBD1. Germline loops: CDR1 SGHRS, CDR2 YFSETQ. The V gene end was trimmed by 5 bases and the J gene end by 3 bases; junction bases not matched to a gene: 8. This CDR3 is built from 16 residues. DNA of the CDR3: TGCGCCAGCAGAAAGGGACAGGGGGCAGGGGAAGAGACCCAGTACTTC. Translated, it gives CASRKGQGAGEETQYF.

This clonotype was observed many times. CDR3 nucleotides: TGCGCCAGCAGCTTGGGTGGCGGGAGGATGAACGAGCAGTACTTC. Translating it yields CASSLGGGRMNEQYF. This sequence joins TRBV5-1 and TRBJ2-7, with TRBD2 identical over 8 bases. Germline values: CDR1 SGHRS, CDR2 YFSETQ. The V gene end was trimmed by 0 bases and the J gene end by 5 bases; junction bases not matched to a gene: 7. The CDR3 spans 15 residues.

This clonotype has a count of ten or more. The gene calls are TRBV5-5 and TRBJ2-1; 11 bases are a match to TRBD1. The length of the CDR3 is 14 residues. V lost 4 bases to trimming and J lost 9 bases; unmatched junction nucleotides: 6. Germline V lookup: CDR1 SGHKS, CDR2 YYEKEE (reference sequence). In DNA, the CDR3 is TGTGCCAGCAGCCCGGGACAGGGGGACAGTGAGCAGTTCTTC. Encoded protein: CASSPGQGDSEQFF.

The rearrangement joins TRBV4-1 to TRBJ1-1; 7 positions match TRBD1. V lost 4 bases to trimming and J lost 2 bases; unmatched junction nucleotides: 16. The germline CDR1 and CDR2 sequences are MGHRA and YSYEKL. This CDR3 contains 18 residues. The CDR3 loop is CASSPSRLEGASNTEAFF. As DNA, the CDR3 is TGCGCCAGCAGCCCCTCCCGGTTAGAGGGGGCATCCAACACTGAAGCTTTCTTT.

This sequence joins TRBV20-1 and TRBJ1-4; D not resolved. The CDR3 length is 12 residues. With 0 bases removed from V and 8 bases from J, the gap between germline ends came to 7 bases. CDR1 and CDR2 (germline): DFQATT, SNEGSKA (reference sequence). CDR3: CSARDSGEKLFF. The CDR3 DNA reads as TGCAGTGCTAGAGATTCGGGGGAAAAACTGTTTTTT.

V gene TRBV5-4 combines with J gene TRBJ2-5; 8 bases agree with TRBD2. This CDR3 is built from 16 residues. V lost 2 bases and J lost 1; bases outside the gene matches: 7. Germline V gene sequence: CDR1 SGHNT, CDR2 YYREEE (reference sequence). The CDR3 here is CASSLTAGGPQETQYF. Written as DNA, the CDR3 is TGTGCCAGCAGCTTAACGGCGGGGGGACCCCAAGAGACCCAGTACTTC.

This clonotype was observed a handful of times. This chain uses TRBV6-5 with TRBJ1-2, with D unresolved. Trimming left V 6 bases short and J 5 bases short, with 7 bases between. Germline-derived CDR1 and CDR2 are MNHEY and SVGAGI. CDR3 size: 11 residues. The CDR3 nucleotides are TGTGCCAGCAGCGAGGGATATGGCTACACCTTC. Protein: CASSEGYGYTF.

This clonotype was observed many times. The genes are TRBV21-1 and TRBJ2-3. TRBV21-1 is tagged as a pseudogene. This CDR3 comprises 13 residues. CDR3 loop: CASFAGCTDTQYF. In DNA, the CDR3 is TGTGCCAGCTTTGCGGGCTGCACAGATACGCAGTATTTT.

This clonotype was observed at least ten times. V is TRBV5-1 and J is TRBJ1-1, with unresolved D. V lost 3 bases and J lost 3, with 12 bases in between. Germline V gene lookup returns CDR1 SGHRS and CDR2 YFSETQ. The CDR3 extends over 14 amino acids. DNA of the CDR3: TGCGCCAGCAGCTCGGACGGAAAATACACTGAAGCTTTCTTT. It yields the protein CASSSDGKYTEAFF.

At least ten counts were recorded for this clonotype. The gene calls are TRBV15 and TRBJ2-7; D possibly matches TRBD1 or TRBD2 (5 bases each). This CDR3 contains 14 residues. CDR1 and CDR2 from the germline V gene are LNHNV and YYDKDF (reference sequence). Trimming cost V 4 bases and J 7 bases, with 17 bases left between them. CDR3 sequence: CATSTRDVFREQYF. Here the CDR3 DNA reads TGTGCCACCAGCACCCGGGACGTTTTTAGGGAGCAGTACTTC.

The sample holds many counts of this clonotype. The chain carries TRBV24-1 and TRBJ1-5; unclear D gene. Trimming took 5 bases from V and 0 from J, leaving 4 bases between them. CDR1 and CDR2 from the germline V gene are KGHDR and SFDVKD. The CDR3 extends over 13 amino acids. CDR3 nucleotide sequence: TGTGCCACCAGTGCGTATAGCAATCAGCCCCAGCATTTT. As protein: CATSAYSNQPQHF.

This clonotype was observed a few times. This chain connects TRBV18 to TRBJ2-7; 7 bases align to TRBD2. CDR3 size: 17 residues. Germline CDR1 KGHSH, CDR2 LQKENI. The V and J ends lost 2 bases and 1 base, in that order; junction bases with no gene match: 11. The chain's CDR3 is CASSPNKRGSGSYEQYF. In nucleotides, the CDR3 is TGTGCCAGCTCACCAAATAAGCGGGGAAGTGGGTCCTACGAGCAGTACTTC.

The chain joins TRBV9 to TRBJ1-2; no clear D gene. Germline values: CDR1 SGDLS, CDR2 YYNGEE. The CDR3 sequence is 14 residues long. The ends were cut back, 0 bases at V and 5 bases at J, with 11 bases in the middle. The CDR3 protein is CASSVGEGRYGYTF. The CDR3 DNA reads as TGTGCCAGCAGCGTAGGTGAGGGCCGGTATGGCTACACCTTC.

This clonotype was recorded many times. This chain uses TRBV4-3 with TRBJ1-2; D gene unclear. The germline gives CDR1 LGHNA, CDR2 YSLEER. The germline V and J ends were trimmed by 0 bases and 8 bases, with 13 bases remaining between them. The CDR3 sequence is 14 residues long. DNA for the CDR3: TGCGCCAGCAGCCAAGATGGCAGAATTGGAGGCTACACCTTC. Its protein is CASSQDGRIGGYTF.

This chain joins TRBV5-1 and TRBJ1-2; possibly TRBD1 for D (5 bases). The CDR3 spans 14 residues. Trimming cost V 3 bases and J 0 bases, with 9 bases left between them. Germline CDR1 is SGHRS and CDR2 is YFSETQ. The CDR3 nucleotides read TGCGCCAGCAGCTCCGAGACAGCTAACTATGGCTACACCTTC. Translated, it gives CASSSETANYGYTF.

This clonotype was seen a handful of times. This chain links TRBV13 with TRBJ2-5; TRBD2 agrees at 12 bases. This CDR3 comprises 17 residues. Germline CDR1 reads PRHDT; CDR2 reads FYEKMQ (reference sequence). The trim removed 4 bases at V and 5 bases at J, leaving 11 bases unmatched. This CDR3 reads CASSSGPRLAGVETQYF. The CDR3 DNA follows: TGTGCCAGCAGCTCCGGCCCGAGACTAGCGGGAGTCGAGACCCAGTACTTC.

CDR3 DNA: TGTGCCACCAGTGATTTGAAACCGGGAGGTCCCCTCCATGAGCAGTTCTTC. Residues: CATSDLKPGGPLHEQFF. The V and J genes are TRBV24-1 and TRBJ2-1; TRBD2 agrees at 7 bases. J gave up 8 bases and V 0 bases, and 12 bases lay outside the gene matches. This CDR3 has 17 residues. CDR1 and CDR2 (germline): KGHDR, SFDVKD.

The CDR3 bases are TGCAGTGTGCGGGCCAGGGCGGGCCAGCCCCAGCATTTT. Its protein product is CSVRARAGQPQHF. The chain links TRBV20-1 to TRBJ1-5; TRBD1 might be the D (5 bases). This CDR3 has 13 amino acids. V lost 7 bases and J lost 7, with 17 bases in between. Germline CDR1 reads DFQATT; CDR2 reads SNEGSKA (reference sequence).

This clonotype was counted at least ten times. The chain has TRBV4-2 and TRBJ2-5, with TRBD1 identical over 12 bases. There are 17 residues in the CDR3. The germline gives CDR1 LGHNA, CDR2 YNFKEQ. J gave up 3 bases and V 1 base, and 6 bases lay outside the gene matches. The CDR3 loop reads CASSQGDRGLLKETQYF. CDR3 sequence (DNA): TGTGCCAGCAGCCAAGGGGACAGGGGGCTACTAAAAGAGACCCAGTACTTC.

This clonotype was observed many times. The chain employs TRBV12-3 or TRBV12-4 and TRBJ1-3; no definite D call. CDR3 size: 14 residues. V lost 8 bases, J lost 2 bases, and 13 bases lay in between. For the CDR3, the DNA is TGTGCCAGCCGGCGGGCCTCCACTGGAAACACCATATATTTT. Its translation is CASRRASTGNTIYF.

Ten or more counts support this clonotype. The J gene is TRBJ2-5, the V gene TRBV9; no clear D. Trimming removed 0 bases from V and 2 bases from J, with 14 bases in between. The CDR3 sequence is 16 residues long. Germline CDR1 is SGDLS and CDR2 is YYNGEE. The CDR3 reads CASSVATSSGQETQYF. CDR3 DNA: TGTGCCAGCAGCGTAGCGACTTCTAGTGGGCAAGAGACCCAGTACTTC.